These 32 T cell receptor beta chains came from one sample sequenced in a study of cytomegalovirus exposure and HLA in healthy donors. Researchers ran the PCR with 60 Vbeta and 13 Jbeta primers. Here immunoSEQ multiplex PCR was the method, and the copy in TCRdb shows in-frame clones only, minus some. The repertoire has 100,000 to 150,000 clones, about 74% of them found once; the top ten carry under 6.5%. Sequencing used PBMCs. These receptors originate from a woman aged 50 to 65 in good health and CMV-seropositive.

The chain has TRBV7-2 and TRBJ2-3; D is undetermined. Germline values: CDR1 SGHTA, CDR2 FQGNSA. The CDR3 contains 12 residues. The V gene lost 4 bases and the J gene lost 2 bases, with 4 bases spanning the gap. The CDR3 nucleotides read TGTGCCAGCAGCTCCCTCACAGATACGCAGTATTTT. Amino acid sequence: CASSSLTDTQYF.

The CDR3 loop is CASSRNEGVPGDTQYF. For the CDR3, the DNA is TGTGCCAGCTCACGAAACGAGGGGGTGCCTGGGGATACGCAGTATTTT. J is TRBJ2-3 and V is TRBV18; possible D gene TRBD1, 6 bases. Germline V lookup: CDR1 KGHSH, CDR2 LQKENI. The CDR3 consists of 16 residues. V was cut by 4 bases and J by 6 bases, with 20 bases left in between. Drawing the rest from reference TRBV18 and TRBJ2-3, the complete variable domain is NAGVMQNPRHLVRRRGQEARLRCSPMKGHSHVYWYRQLPEEGLKFMVYLQKENIIDESGMPKERFSAEFPKEGPSILRIQQVVRGDSAAYFCASSRNEGVPGDTQYFGPGTRLTVL.

This chain joins TRBV9 and TRBJ1-2, with 7 nucleotides matching TRBD1. V lost 3 bases and J lost 4; bases outside the gene matches: 9. Germline CDR1 SGDLS, CDR2 YYNGEE. The CDR3 runs to 15 residues. The CDR3 DNA is TGTGCCAGCAGCGCAAGCCAGGACAGGCCCTATGGCTACACCTTC. This sequence encodes CASSASQDRPYGYTF.

This chain connects TRBV5-4 to TRBJ2-5; TRBD2 aligns across 8 bases. Losses at the gene ends were 4 bases for V and 3 bases for J; bases not matched to a gene: 5. Germline V lookup: CDR1 SGHNT, CDR2 YYREEE (reference sequence). The CDR3 is made up of 14 amino acids. CDR3 sequence (DNA): TGTGCCAGCAGCATCGGGGGGGCGGAAGAGACCCAGTACTTC. Translation gives CASSIGGAEETQYF. Full variable domain (remainder filled in from reference TRBV5-4 and TRBJ2-5): ETGVTQSPTHLIKTRGQQVTLRCSSQSGHNTVSWYQQALGQGPQFIFQYYREEENGRGNFPPRFSGLQFPNYSSELNVNALELDDSALYLCASSIGGAEETQYFGPGTRLLVL.

The V gene is TRBV19, the J gene TRBJ1-2; 9 bases agree with TRBD1. The CDR3 is made up of 17 amino acids. Germline V gives CDR1 LNHDA, CDR2 SQIVND (reference sequence). The trim removed 3 bases at V and 4 bases at J, leaving 12 bases unmatched. In DNA, the CDR3 is TGTGCCAGTAGTATGATCCGGGACAGGGATTCGGGCTATGGCTACACCTTC. It encodes CASSMIRDRDSGYGYTF. The complete variable domain, with remaining parts taken from reference TRBV19 and TRBJ1-2, reads DGGITQSPKYLFRKEGQNVTLSCEQNLNHDAMYWYRQDPGQGLRLIYYSQIVNDFQKGDIAEGYSVSREKKESFPLTVTSAQKNPTAFYLCASSMIRDRDSGYGYTFGSGTRLTVV.

This clone occurred a few times. V and J are TRBV27 and TRBJ2-7; D unresolved. The CDR3 loop spans 13 amino acids. V shed 3 bases and J shed 0 bases, with 6 bases lying between them. Germline lookup yields CDR1 MNHEY and CDR2 SMNVEV (reference sequence). Here the CDR3 reads CASSLTRSYEQYF. DNA of the CDR3: TGTGCCAGCAGTTTGACACGCTCCTACGAGCAGTACTTC.

V gene TRBV30 combines with J gene TRBJ2-1, with unresolved D. The V gene lost 4 bases and the J gene lost 4 bases, with 11 bases spanning the gap. The CDR3 covers 13 residues. Germline CDR1 is GTSNPN and CDR2 is SVGIG (reference sequence). The CDR3 nucleotides read TGTGCCTGGACACAGAGATCGTACAATGAGCAGTTCTTC. Encoded protein: CAWTQRSYNEQFF.

The chain recombines TRBV10-3 with TRBJ1-6, with 11 bases aligning to TRBD1. The germline V gene encodes CDR1 ENHRY and CDR2 SYGVKD. Unmatched junction bases numbered 9, after V lost 4 bases and J lost 7 bases. This CDR3 has 17 residues. CDR3 in amino acids: CAISAGTGGVRNSPLHF. The CDR3 DNA reads TGTGCCATCAGTGCCGGGACAGGGGGTGTTAGGAATTCACCCCTCCACTTT.

The chain recombines TRBV7-8 with TRBJ1-2; 8 nucleotides line up with TRBD1. The CDR3 is 14 amino acids. Germline V CDR1 and CDR2: SGHVS, FQNEAQ. The V gene end was trimmed by 1 base and the J gene end by 6 bases; junction bases not matched to a gene: 4. Here the CDR3 DNA reads TGTGCCAGCAGCTTAGTACAGGGGGTTGATGGCTACACCTTC. This gives the protein CASSLVQGVDGYTF.

J is TRBJ1-4 and V is TRBV15; 10 bases align to TRBD1. The CDR3 has 18 amino acids. Germline V lookup: CDR1 LNHNV, CDR2 YYDKDF (reference sequence). J was trimmed by 2 bases and V by 3 bases; bases with no gene match: 9. The CDR3 region has the DNA TGTGCCACCAGCAGGGACAGGGGGGCAATAGGGACTAATGAAAAACTGTTTTTT. It yields the protein CATSRDRGAIGTNEKLFF. The full variable domain, rest sourced from reference TRBV15 and TRBJ1-4, is DAMVIQNPRYQVTQFGKPVTLSCSQTLNHNVMYWYQQKSSQAPKLLFHYYDKDFNNEADTPDNFQSRRPNTSFCFLDIRSPGLGDTAMYLCATSRDRGAIGTNEKLFFGSGTQLSVL.

About this clone itself: Other DNA sequences from this sample encode an identical CDR3 as well. The gene calls are TRBV2 and TRBJ2-1; 8 bases map to TRBD2. The CDR3 loop spans 14 amino acids. Germline V CDR1 and CDR2: SNHLY, FYNNEI. The V and J ends lost 2 bases and 7 bases, in that order; junction bases with no gene match: 4. Here the CDR3 reads CASSELAGGNEQFF. Here the CDR3 DNA reads TGTGCCAGCAGTGAACTGGCGGGGGGAAATGAGCAGTTCTTC.

The V and J genes are TRBV5-6 and TRBJ1-6, with no clear D. Per the germline V gene, CDR1 is SGHDT and CDR2 is YYEEEE. The CDR3 is 16 amino acids. V lost 4 bases, J lost 0 bases, and 11 bases lay in between. This CDR3 reads CASSPQTSSYNSPLHF. The CDR3 bases are TGTGCCAGCAGCCCACAGACTAGCTCCTATAATTCACCCCTCCACTTT.

The gene calls are TRBV19 and TRBJ1-2, with 7 positions matching TRBD1. V was clipped by 7 bases and J by 0 bases; unmatched bases: 11. Germline-derived CDR1 and CDR2 are LNHDA and SQIVND (reference sequence). This CDR3 has 16 amino acids. The CDR3 sequence: CASTLYYRGANYGYTF. The CDR3 DNA follows: TGTGCCAGTACCCTTTACTACAGGGGAGCTAACTATGGCTACACCTTC.

This clone was detected only once. The V and J genes are TRBV15 and TRBJ1-5; 7 nucleotides match TRBD1. V trimming: 3 bases; J trimming: 8 bases; junction bases outside the gene matches: 4. The germline V gene encodes CDR1 LNHNV and CDR2 YYDKDF (reference sequence). This CDR3 spans 13 amino acids. The CDR3 DNA reads as TGTGCCACCAGCAGGGACAGGAATGAGCCCCAGCATTTT. It specifies CATSRDRNEPQHF.

The gene calls are TRBV5-6 and TRBJ1-1, with D possibly matching TRBD1 (5 bases). The V gene lost 4 bases and the J gene lost 8 bases, with 21 bases spanning the gap. The CDR3 consists of 15 residues. Per the germline V gene, CDR1 is SGHDT and CDR2 is YYEEEE. The CDR3 is CASSPTGTPHLEAFF. CDR3 sequence (DNA): TGTGCCAGCAGCCCCACCGGGACTCCCCACCTAGAAGCTTTCTTT.

The chain uses TRBV7-6 and TRBJ1-5, with a weak D call TRBD1 (6 bases). Germline CDR1 reads SGHVS; CDR2 reads FNYEAQ. V was cut by 4 bases and J by 7 bases, with 14 bases left in between. The CDR3 covers 14 residues. The CDR3, as DNA: TGTGCCAGCAGCTCTGGACAGCCCGGCCAGCCCCAGCATTTT. Its protein product is CASSSGQPGQPQHF.

A single count supports this clone. V is TRBV14 and J is TRBJ2-7, with 7 bases lining up with TRBD2. Unmatched junction bases numbered 8, after V lost 6 bases and J lost 6 bases. The germline gives CDR1 SGHDN, CDR2 FVKESK. CDR3 length equals 13 residues. CDR3 residues: CASSLAPGGEQYF. CDR3 DNA: TGTGCCAGCAGTCTTGCCCCGGGAGGCGAGCAGTACTTC. The whole variable domain, remainder taken from reference TRBV14 and TRBJ2-7, is EAGVTQFPSHSVIEKGQTVTLRCDPISGHDNLYWYRRVMGKEIKFLLHFVKESKQDESGMPNNRFLAERTGGTYSTLKVQPAELEDSGVYFCASSLAPGGEQYFGPGTRLTVT.

The chain has TRBV9 and TRBJ2-1; 11 bases are a match to TRBD2. The CDR3 runs to 14 residues. V lost 6 bases, J lost 5 bases, and 4 bases stayed unmatched. The germline CDR1 and CDR2 sequences are SGDLS and YYNGEE. CDR3 DNA: TGTGCCAGCACTCGACTAGCGGGGAACAATGAGCAGTTCTTC. Translating gives CASTRLAGNNEQFF.

V usage is TRBV7-9 and J usage is TRBJ2-1, with a weak D call TRBD1 (6 bases). Deletions cut 8 bases from V and 4 bases from J, with 18 bases between. The germline CDR1 and CDR2 sequences are SEHNR and FQNEAQ (reference sequence). The CDR3 runs 15 residues. CDR3 loop: CASLSDRLNYNEQFF. CDR3 DNA: TGTGCCAGCCTCTCCGACAGGCTAAATTACAATGAGCAGTTCTTC.

The chain combines TRBV21-1 with TRBJ1-2; TRBD1 is taken as the D call from the table, unchecked against the DNA. TRBV21-1 is termed a pseudogene. The CDR3 spans 16 residues. Written as DNA, the CDR3 is TGTGCCAGCAAGGGGACAGGGGGCGTTCAGACCTATGGCTACACCTTC. Encoded protein: CASKGTGGVQTYGYTF.

The rearrangement uses TRBV29-1 and TRBJ2-7, with D perhaps matching TRBD1 (6 bases). This CDR3 region has 13 residues. The germline gives CDR1 SQVTM, CDR2 ANQGSEA. Trimming cost V 4 bases and J 0 bases, with 10 bases left between them. This CDR3 is CSVGQGSSYEQYF. CDR3 sequence (DNA): TGCAGCGTTGGGCAGGGGAGCTCCTACGAGCAGTACTTC.

The CDR3 DNA reads TGTGCGGTCCAGGGCTTAGGGAATTCACCCCTCCACTTT. It specifies CAVQGLGNSPLHF. The V gene is TRBV25-1, the J gene TRBJ1-6; D possibly corresponds to TRBD1 (5 bases). The CDR3 totals 13 residues. Germline V gene data show CDR1 as MGHDK and CDR2 as SYGVNS.

The chain is built from TRBV19 and TRBJ2-1, with D possibly being TRBD2 (6 bases). The CDR3 length is 12 residues. Germline V gene data show CDR1 as LNHDA and CDR2 as SQIVND (reference sequence). The germline V and J ends were trimmed by 6 bases and 4 bases, with 7 bases remaining between them. CDR3 loop: CASSGSYNEQFF. The CDR3 coding sequence is TGTGCCAGTAGCGGGAGTTACAATGAGCAGTTCTTC.

On this clone itself: Other DNA sequences within the sample encode an identical CDR3. The rearrangement uses TRBV7-2 and TRBJ2-5; 12 nucleotides agree with TRBD2. Per the germline V gene, CDR1 is SGHTA and CDR2 is FQGNSA. Losses at the gene ends were 4 bases for V and 5 bases for J; bases not matched to a gene: 5. The CDR3 runs 15 residues. The CDR3 is CASSSLAGGGETQYF. The CDR3 DNA sequence: TGTGCCAGCAGCTCACTAGCGGGGGGCGGGGAGACCCAGTACTTC.

The genes are TRBV30 and TRBJ1-1, with D maybe TRBD1 (5 bases). The CDR3 sequence is 16 residues long. The V gene lost 3 bases and the J gene lost 3 bases, with 20 bases spanning the gap. The germline V gene encodes CDR1 GTSNPN and CDR2 SVGIG (reference sequence). The CDR3 loop is CAWRQGGRVTYTEAFF. The CDR3 coding sequence is TGTGCCTGGAGGCAGGGAGGTAGGGTAACCTACACTGAAGCTTTCTTT. The full variable domain, in which reference TRBV30 and TRBJ1-1 provide the parts outside the CDR3, is SQTIHQWPATLVQPVGSPLSLECTVEGTSNPNLYWYRQAAGRGLQLLFYSVGIGQISSEVPQNLSASRPQDRQFILSSKKLLLSDSGFYLCAWRQGGRVTYTEAFFGQGTRLTVV.

The CDR3 loop reads CASSSMWTGSTQYF. The DNA for the CDR3 is TGTGCCAGCAGCTCAATGTGGACAGGGTCTACGCAGTATTTT. The V and J genes are TRBV11-2 and TRBJ2-3; 8 positions agree with TRBD1. The CDR3 spans 14 residues. The germline V gene encodes CDR1 SGHAT and CDR2 FQNNGV. The junction had 8 bases not matched to a gene; V was cut back by 4 bases and J by 8 bases.

V gene TRBV4-1 combines with J gene TRBJ2-5; 10 bases map to TRBD1. Germline lookup yields CDR1 MGHRA and CDR2 YSYEKL. CDR3 length: 19 amino acids. Trimming cost V 4 bases and J 4 bases; bases outside gene matches: 18. This CDR3 reads CASSPQRWTGQGLVETQYF. The CDR3 DNA follows: TGCGCCAGCAGCCCTCAAAGGTGGACGGGACAGGGGTTGGTAGAGACCCAGTACTTC.

The chain uses TRBV29-1 and TRBJ2-3; perhaps TRBD1 as D (5 bases). The CDR3 is 13 residues long. V was pared by 3 bases and J by 3 bases, with 10 bases between. From germline, CDR1 is SQVTM and CDR2 ANQGSEA. The CDR3 DNA follows: TGCAGCGTTGATCAGGGAATAACAGATACGCAGTATTTT. It encodes CSVDQGITDTQYF.

This chain links TRBV7-8 with TRBJ2-5, with TRBD2 identical over 11 bases. V trimming: 5 bases; J trimming: 4 bases; junction bases outside the gene matches: 9. Germline assignment: CDR1 SGHVS and CDR2 FQNEAQ. This CDR3 is 16 amino acids long. The CDR3 nucleotides are TGTGCCAGCAGCCCCCTGATAACTAGCGGGGGAGAGACCCAGTACTTC. Translating gives CASSPLITSGGETQYF.

This clone was recorded only once. J is TRBJ1-1 and V is TRBV29-1; TRBD1 might be the D (6 bases). The CDR3 totals 16 residues. Trimming pared 1 base from V and 4 bases from J, leaving 19 bases between. In germline, CDR1 is SQVTM, CDR2 ANQGSEA. Here the CDR3 DNA reads TGCAGCGTTGAAGTAAGGCCGGGGGGCGTCGGCACTGAAGCTTTCTTT. It translates to CSVEVRPGGVGTEAFF.

The genes are TRBV5-1 and TRBJ2-7; TRBD2 is a possible D gene (5 bases). This CDR3 spans 14 amino acids. Germline CDR1 is SGHRS and CDR2 is YFSETQ. Trimming removed 4 bases from V and 4 bases from J, with 15 bases in between. The CDR3 region has the DNA TGCGCCAGCAGCCCCTATGAGGAGGCGTACGAGCAGTACTTC. Amino acid sequence: CASSPYEEAYEQYF. Full variable domain (remainder filled in from reference TRBV5-1 and TRBJ2-7): KAGVTQTPRYLIKTRGQQVTLSCSPISGHRSVSWYQQTPGQGLQFLFEYFSETQRNKGNFPGRFSGRQFSNSRSEMNVSTLELGDSALYLCASSPYEEAYEQYFGPGTRLTVT.

The chain uses TRBV7-2 and TRBJ2-2; D is possibly TRBD2 (6 bases). Germline CDR1 and CDR2: SGHTA and FQGNSA. V lost 5 bases to trimming and J lost 1 base, with 11 bases between them. The CDR3 is 15 amino acids. The CDR3 DNA follows: TGTGCCAGCAGCCTCCGGAGGGTGAACACCGGGGAGCTGTTTTTT. Its protein is CASSLRRVNTGELFF.